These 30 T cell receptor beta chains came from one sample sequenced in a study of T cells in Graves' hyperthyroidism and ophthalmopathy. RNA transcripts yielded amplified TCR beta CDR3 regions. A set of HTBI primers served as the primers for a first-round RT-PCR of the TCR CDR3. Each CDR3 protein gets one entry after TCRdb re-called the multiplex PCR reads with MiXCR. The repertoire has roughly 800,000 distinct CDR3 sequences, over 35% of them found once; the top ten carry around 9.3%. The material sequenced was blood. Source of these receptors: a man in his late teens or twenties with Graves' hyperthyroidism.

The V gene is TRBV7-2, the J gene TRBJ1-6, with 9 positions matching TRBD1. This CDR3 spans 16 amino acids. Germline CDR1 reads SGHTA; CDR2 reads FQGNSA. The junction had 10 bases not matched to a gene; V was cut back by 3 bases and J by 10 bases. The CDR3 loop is CASSLTGGTRGSPLHF. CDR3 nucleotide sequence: TGTGCCAGCAGCTTGACAGGGGGGACTAGAGGATCACCCCTCCACTTT.

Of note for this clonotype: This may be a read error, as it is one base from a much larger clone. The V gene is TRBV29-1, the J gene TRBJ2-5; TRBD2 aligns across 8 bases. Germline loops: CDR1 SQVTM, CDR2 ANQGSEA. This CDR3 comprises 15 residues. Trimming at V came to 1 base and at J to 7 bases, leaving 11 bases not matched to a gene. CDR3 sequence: CSVEGGGPRGGTQYF. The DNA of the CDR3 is TGCAGCGTTGAAGGCGGCGGACCACGGGGGGGGACCCAGTACTTC.

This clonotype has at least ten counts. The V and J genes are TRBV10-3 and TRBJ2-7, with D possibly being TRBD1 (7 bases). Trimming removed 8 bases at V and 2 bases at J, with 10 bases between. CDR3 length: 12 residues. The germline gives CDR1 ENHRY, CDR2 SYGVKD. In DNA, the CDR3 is TGTGCCATCGGCGGGACAGCCTACGAGCAGTACTTC. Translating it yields CAIGGTAYEQYF.

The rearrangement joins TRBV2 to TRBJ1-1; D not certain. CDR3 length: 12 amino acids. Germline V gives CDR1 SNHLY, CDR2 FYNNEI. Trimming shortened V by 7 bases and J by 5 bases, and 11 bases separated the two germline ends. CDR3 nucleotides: TGTGCCAGCAACGAAGGCGGGACTGAAGCTTTCTTT. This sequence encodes CASNEGGTEAFF.

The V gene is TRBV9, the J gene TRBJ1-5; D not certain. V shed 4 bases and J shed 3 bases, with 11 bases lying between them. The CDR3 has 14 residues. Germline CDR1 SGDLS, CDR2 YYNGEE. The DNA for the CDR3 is TGTGCCAGCAGCAACGCGCTCATCAATCAGCCCCAGCATTTT. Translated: CASSNALINQPQHF.

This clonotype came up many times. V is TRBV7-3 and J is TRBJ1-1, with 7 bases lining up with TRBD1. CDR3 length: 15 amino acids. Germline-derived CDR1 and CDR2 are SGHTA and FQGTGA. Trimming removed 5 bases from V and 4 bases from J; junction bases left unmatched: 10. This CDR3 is CASSARQGGGTEAFF. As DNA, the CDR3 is TGTGCCAGCAGCGCCCGACAGGGAGGCGGCACTGAAGCTTTCTTT. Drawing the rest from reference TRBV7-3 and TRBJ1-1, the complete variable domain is GAGVSQTPSNKVTEKGKYVELRCDPISGHTALYWYRQSLGQGPEFLIYFQGTGAADDSGLPNDRFFAVRPEGSVSTLKIQRTERGDSAVYLCASSARQGGGTEAFFGQGTRLTVV.

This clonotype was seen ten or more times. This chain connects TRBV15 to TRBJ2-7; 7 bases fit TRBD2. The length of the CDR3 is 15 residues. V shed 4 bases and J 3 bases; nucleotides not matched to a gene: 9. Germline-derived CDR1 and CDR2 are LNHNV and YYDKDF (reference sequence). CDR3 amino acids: CATSIEAGVRYEQYF. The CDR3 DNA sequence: TGTGCCACCAGCATTGAGGCGGGAGTACGCTACGAGCAGTACTTC.

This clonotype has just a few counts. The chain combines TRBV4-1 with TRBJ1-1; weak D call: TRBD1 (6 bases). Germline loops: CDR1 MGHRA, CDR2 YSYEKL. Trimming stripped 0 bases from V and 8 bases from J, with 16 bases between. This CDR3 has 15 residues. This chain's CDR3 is CASSQEFLSGTEAFF. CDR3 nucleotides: TGCGCCAGCAGCCAAGAATTTCTATCAGGGACAGAAGCTTTCTTT.

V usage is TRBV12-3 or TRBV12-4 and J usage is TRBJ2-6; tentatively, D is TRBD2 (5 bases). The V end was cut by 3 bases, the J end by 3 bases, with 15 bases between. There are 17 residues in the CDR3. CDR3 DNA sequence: TGTGCCAGCAGTTTTCTGCGCCGGGGTTATGGGGCCAACGTCCTGACTTTC. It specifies CASSFLRRGYGANVLTF.

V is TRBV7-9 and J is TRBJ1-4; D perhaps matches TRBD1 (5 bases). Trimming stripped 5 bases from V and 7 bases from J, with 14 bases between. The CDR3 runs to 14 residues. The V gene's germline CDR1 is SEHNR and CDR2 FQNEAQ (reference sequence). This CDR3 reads CASSHAGLGEKLFF. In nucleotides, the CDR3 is TGTGCCAGCAGCCACGCAGGGTTGGGTGAAAAACTGTTTTTT.

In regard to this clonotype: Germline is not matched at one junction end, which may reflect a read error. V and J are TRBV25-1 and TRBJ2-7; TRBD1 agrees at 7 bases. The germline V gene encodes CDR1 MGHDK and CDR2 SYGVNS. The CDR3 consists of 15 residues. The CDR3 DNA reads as TGCGCCAGCGCAGGGGGAATGGGGGTTTACGGAGAGCAGTACTTC. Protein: CASAGGMGVYGEQYF.

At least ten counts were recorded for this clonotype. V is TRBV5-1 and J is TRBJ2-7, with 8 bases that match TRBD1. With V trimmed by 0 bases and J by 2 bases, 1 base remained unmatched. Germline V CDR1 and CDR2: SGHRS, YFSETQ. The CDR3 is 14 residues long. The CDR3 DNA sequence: TGCGCCAGCAGCTTGGGGGACAGGACCTACGAGCAGTACTTC. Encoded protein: CASSLGDRTYEQYF.

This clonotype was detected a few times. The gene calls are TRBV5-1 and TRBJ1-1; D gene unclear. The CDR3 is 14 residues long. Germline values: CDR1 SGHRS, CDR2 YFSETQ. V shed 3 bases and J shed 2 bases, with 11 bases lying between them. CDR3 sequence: CASSSIQANTEAFF. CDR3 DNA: TGCGCCAGCAGCTCCATACAAGCTAACACTGAAGCTTTCTTT.

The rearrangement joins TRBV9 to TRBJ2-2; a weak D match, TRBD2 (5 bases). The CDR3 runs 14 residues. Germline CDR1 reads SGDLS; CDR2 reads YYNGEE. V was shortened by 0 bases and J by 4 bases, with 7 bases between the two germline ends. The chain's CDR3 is CASSVVSGTGELFF. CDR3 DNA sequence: TGTGCCAGCAGCGTAGTCAGCGGCACCGGGGAGCTGTTTTTT.

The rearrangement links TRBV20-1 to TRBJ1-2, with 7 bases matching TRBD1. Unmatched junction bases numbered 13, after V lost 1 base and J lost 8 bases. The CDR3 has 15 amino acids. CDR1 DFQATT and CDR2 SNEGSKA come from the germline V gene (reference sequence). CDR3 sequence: CSARGSGTVHRGYTF. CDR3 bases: TGCAGTGCTAGAGGCTCAGGGACAGTGCATCGGGGCTACACCTTC.

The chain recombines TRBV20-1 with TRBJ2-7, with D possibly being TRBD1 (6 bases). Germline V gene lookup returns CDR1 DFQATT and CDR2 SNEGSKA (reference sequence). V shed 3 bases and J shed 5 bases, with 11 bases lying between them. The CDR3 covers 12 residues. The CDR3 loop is CSARHRDNEQYF. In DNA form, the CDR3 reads TGCAGTGCTAGGCACAGGGATAACGAGCAGTACTTC.

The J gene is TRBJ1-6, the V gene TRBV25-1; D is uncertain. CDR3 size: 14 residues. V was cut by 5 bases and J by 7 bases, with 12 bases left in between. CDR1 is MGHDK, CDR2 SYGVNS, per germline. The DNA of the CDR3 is TGTGCCAGCAGTTTACCCAGTAGCAATTCACCCCTCCACTTT. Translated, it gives CASSLPSSNSPLHF.

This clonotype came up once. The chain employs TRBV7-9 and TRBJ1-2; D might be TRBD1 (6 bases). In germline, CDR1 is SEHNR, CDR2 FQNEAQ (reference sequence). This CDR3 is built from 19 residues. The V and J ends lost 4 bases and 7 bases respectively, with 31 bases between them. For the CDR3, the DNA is TGTGCCAGCAGCTCCGACTCATTTTACAGGGAGGAGATGATGAGTGGCTACACCTTC. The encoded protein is CASSSDSFYREEMMSGYTF.

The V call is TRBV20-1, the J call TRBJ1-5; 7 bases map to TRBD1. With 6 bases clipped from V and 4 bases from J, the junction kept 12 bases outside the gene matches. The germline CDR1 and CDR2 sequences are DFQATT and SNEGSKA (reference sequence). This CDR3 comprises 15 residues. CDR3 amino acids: CSAQFRGRYNQPQHF. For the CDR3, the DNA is TGCAGTGCCCAATTCAGGGGGAGATATAATCAGCCCCAGCATTTT.

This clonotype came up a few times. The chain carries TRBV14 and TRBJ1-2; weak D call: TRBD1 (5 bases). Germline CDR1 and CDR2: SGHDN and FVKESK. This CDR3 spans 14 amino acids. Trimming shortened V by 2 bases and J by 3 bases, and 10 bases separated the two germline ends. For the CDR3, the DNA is TGTGCCAGCAGCCAACGTTCGGGGGACTATGGCTACACCTTC. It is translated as CASSQRSGDYGYTF. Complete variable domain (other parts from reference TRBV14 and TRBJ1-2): EAGVTQFPSHSVIEKGQTVTLRCDPISGHDNLYWYRRVMGKEIKFLLHFVKESKQDESGMPNNRFLAERTGGTYSTLKVQPAELEDSGVYFCASSQRSGDYGYTFGSGTRLTVV.

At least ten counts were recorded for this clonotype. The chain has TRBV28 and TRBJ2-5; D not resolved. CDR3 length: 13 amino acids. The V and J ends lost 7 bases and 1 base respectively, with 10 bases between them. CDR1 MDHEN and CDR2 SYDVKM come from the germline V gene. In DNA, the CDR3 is TGTGCCAGCAAAGAGGCAGGCCAAGAGACCCAGTACTTC. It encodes CASKEAGQETQYF.

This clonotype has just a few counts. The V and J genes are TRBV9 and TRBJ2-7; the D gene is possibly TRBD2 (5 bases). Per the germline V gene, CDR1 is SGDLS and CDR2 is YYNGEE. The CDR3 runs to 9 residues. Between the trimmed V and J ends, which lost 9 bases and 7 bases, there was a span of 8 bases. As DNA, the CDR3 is TGTGCCACCCAGCGGGAGCAGTACTTC. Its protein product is CATQREQYF.

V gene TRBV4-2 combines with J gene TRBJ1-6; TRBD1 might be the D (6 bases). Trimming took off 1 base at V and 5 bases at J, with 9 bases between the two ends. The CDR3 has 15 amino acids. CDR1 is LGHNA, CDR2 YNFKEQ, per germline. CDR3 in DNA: TGTGCCAGCAGCCAAGTGGACAGAGATAATTCACCCCTCCACTTT. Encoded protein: CASSQVDRDNSPLHF.

The CDR3 coding sequence is TGTGCCAGCACCAACGACCGGGACACTGAAGCTTTCTTT. Amino acid sequence: CASTNDRDTEAFF. V usage is TRBV7-9 and J usage is TRBJ1-1, with unresolved D. The CDR3 totals 13 residues. The germline V gene has CDR1 SEHNR and CDR2 FQNEAQ (reference sequence). Trimming removed 7 bases at V and 3 bases at J, with 12 bases between. Complete variable domain (other parts from reference TRBV7-9 and TRBJ1-1): DTGVSQNPRHKITKRGQNVTFRCDPISEHNRLYWYRQTLGQGPEFLTYFQNEAQLEKSRLLSDRFSAERPKGSFSTLEIQRTEQGDSAMYLCASTNDRDTEAFFGQGTRLTVV.

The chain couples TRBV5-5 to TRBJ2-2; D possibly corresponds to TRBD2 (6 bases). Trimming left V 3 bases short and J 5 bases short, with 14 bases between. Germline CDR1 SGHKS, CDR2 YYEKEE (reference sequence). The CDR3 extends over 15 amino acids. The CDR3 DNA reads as TGTGCCAGCAGCTCCGGGACTGGAGCGACCGGGGAGCTGTTTTTT. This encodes CASSSGTGATGELFF.

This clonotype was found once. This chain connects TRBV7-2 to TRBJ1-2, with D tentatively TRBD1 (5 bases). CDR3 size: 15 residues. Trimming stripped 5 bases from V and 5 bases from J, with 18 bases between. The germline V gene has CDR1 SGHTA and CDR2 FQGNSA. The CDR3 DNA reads TGTGCCAGCAGCCAACCGAGGGACGCCTGGTATGGCTACACCTTC. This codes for CASSQPRDAWYGYTF.

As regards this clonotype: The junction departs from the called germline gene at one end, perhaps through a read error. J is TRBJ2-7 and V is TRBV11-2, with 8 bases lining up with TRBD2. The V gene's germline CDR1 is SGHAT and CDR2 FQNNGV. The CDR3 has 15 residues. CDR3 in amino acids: CASSFRLAGNYGQYF. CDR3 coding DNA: TGTGCCAGCAGCTTCAGATTAGCGGGAAACTACGGGCAGTACTTC.

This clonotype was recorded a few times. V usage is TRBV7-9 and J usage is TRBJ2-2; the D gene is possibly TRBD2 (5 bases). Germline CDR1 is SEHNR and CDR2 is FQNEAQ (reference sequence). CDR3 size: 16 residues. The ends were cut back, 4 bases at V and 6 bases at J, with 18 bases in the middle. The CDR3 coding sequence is TGTGCCAGCAGCTCCCCCTCCGGGATCAGTCCCGGGGAGCTGTTTTTT. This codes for CASSSPSGISPGELFF.

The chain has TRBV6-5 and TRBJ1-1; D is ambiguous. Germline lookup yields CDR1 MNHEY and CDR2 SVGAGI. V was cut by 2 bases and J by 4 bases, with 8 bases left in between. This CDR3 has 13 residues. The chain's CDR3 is CASSYRGTTEAFF. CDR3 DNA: TGTGCCAGCAGTTACCGCGGTACCACTGAAGCTTTCTTT.

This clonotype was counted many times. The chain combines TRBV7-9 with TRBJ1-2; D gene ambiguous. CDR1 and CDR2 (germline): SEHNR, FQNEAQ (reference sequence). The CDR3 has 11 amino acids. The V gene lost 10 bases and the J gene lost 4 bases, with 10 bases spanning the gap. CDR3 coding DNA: TGTGCCACCCTAAGAGGCTATGGCTACACCTTC. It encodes CATLRGYGYTF.